Sequencing of this T cell receptor (beta chain) was carried out in a study of blood T cell repertoires in COVID-19. Overall study context: The United States, Italy and Spain provided the acute and convalescent COVID-19 samples.

This clone was counted a single time. Germline V lookup: CDR1 MNHEY, CDR2 SVGAGI. V was trimmed by 2 bases and J by 5 bases, leaving 10 bases between them. The CDR3 is 14 amino acids. TCRdb's table, derived via immunoSEQ multiplex PCR, lists solely in-frame clones and lacks some. The sample lists 90,000 to 100,000 clones; roughly 85% were seen once. The sequence was obtained from a woman aged 55-75 years with COVID-19, enrolled during active disease. The V call is TRBV6-5, the J call TRBJ2-4; D might be TRBD1 (6 bases). Source material: peripheral blood. In DNA form, the CDR3 reads TGTGCCAGCAGTTACATGGCAGGGGAAAACATTCAGTACTTC. As protein: CASSYMAGENIQYF.